The 27 T cell receptor beta chains below come from one sample, sequenced in a study of blood T cell repertoires in COVID-19 (dated by TCRdb to about 2020). The library came from the immunoSEQ multiplex PCR assay. TCRdb stores this immuneACCESS table with in-frame sequences only. Part of the clones is absent; in the studies checked, under half of the shortfall reflects unresolved V genes, and no reason is known for the rest. The sample has 160,000 or so clones on record, roughly 86% of them singletons. The ten largest clonotypes hold 1.6% of the sample. The sequenced sample was peripheral blood. These TCRs come from a woman aged 45-65 years with acute or convalescent COVID-19.

Only a few counts were recorded for this clone. The chain is built from TRBV6-2 or TRBV6-3 and TRBJ1-5; D is perhaps TRBD1 (5 bases). Germline CDR1 MNHEY, CDR2 SVGEGT. V dropped 4 bases and J dropped 3 bases, with 10 bases sitting between them. CDR3 length: 14 residues. In DNA, the CDR3 is TGTGCCAGCAGTTTTGACAGTTACAATCAGCCCCAGCATTTT. Protein sequence: CASSFDSYNQPQHF.

This chain joins TRBV7-9 and TRBJ1-3; no definite D call. Germline lookup yields CDR1 SEHNR and CDR2 FQNEAQ (reference sequence). The CDR3 sequence is 15 residues long. Trimming removed 4 bases from V and 7 bases from J, with 17 bases in between. The CDR3 bases are TGTGCCAGCAGCTCAGCCGTTCCCTCAGCGAACACCATATATTTT. Translation: CASSSAVPSANTIYF. The full variable domain, with the rest looked up from reference TRBV7-9 and TRBJ1-3, is DTGVSQNPRHKITKRGQNVTFRCDPISEHNRLYWYRQTLGQGPEFLTYFQNEAQLEKSRLLSDRFSAERPKGSFSTLEIQRTEQGDSAMYLCASSSAVPSANTIYFGEGSWLTVV.

V usage is TRBV30 and J usage is TRBJ2-7; the D gene is possibly TRBD1 (5 bases). There are 14 residues in the CDR3. V was trimmed by 3 bases and J by 4 bases, leaving 16 bases between them. Germline V gene data show CDR1 as GTSNPN and CDR2 as SVGIG (reference sequence). CDR3 residues: CAWRPGPTSYEQYF. CDR3 in DNA: TGTGCCTGGAGACCAGGGCCCACTTCTTACGAGCAGTACTTC.

This CDR3 is CASSLETGVTEQYF. The CDR3 DNA reads as TGTGCCAGCAGTTTGGAGACAGGGGTCACCGAGCAGTACTTC. The chain employs TRBV27 and TRBJ2-7, with TRBD1 identical over 8 bases. Germline V gene lookup returns CDR1 MNHEY and CDR2 SMNVEV (reference sequence). The V gene end was trimmed by 3 bases and the J gene end by 6 bases; junction bases not matched to a gene: 7. This CDR3 has 14 amino acids.

The chain recombines TRBV9 with TRBJ2-3, with TRBD1 as a possible D gene (5 bases). V dropped 3 bases and J dropped 8 bases, with 13 bases sitting between them. The CDR3 is 13 amino acids. The germline gives CDR1 SGDLS, CDR2 YYNGEE. CDR3 amino acids: CASSGAGSSTQYF. CDR3 nucleotides: TGTGCCAGCAGCGGTGCAGGGTCAAGTACGCAGTATTTT.

The V gene is TRBV10-3, the J gene TRBJ2-4, with 11 bases that match TRBD2. CDR1 is ENHRY and CDR2 is SYGVKD in the germline V gene. The V gene end was trimmed by 0 bases and the J gene end by 1 base; junction bases not matched to a gene: 2. There are 17 residues in the CDR3. The CDR3 DNA is TGTGCCATCAGTGAGTCTCCTAGCGGGGGGGCCAAAAACATTCAGTACTTC. This sequence encodes CAISESPSGGAKNIQYF.

CDR3 DNA: TGCAGCGTTGATGCACAGAAAGAGACCCAGTACTTC. This codes for CSVDAQKETQYF. This chain links TRBV29-1 with TRBJ2-5; no clear D. Trimming cost V 3 bases and J 3 bases, with 8 bases left between them. The CDR3 runs 12 residues. The germline CDR1 and CDR2 sequences are SQVTM and ANQGSEA.

The chain uses TRBV3-1 (or the pseudogene TRBV3-2) and TRBJ2-7, with 14 bases aligning to TRBD2. This CDR3 is 15 amino acids long. With 4 bases clipped from V and 5 bases from J, the junction kept 4 bases outside the gene matches. CDR1 and CDR2 from the germline V gene are LGHDT and YNNKEL (reference sequence). The CDR3 reads CASSLGTSGRDEQYF. The CDR3 nucleotides read TGTGCCAGCAGCCTAGGGACTAGCGGGAGAGACGAGCAGTACTTC.

V and J are TRBV11-3 and TRBJ1-2, with D perhaps matching TRBD1 (6 bases). V lost 6 bases to trimming and J lost 4 bases, with 15 bases between them. The germline V gene encodes CDR1 SGHNT and CDR2 YENEEA. The CDR3 is made up of 14 amino acids. The CDR3 DNA reads TGTGCCAGCAGTTCACAGGGATCCGGCTATGGCTACACCTTC. Its translation is CASSSQGSGYGYTF.

The table lists this clone with a few counts. The V call is TRBV18, the J call TRBJ1-1; tentative D call: TRBD1 (6 bases). The CDR3 length is 16 residues. Germline V gene lookup returns CDR1 KGHSH and CDR2 LQKENI. V was shortened by 1 base and J by 1 base, with 13 bases between the two germline ends. The CDR3 DNA reads TGTGCCAGCTCACCACTTCCCGGACAGTGGAACACTGAAGCTTTCTTT. This codes for CASSPLPGQWNTEAFF.

CDR3 sequence (DNA): TGTGCCAGCAGCTCGCGGGACAGGGCCTCGGGCGAGCAGTACTTC. Its protein product is CASSSRDRASGEQYF. The chain carries TRBV7-8 and TRBJ2-7, with 9 bases identical to TRBD1. CDR3 length equals 15 residues. After removal of 4 bases from V and 6 bases from J, the junction contained 10 bases not matched to a gene. In germline, CDR1 is SGHVS, CDR2 FQNEAQ. The variable domain in full, completed from reference TRBV7-8 and TRBJ2-7, reads GAGVSQSPRYKVAKRGQDVALRCDPISGHVSLFWYQQALGQGPEFLTYFQNEAQLDKSGLPSDRFFAERPEGSVSTLKIQRTQQEDSAVYLCASSSRDRASGEQYFGPGTRLTVT.

This rearrangement joins TRBV27 to TRBJ2-7; 8 positions agree with TRBD1. The CDR3 runs to 15 residues. V dropped 3 bases and J dropped 3; count of bases not matched to a gene: 7. Germline CDR1 and CDR2: MNHEY and SMNVEV (reference sequence). In DNA form, the CDR3 reads TGTGCCAGCAGTTTGCAACACAGGGGGGACTACGAGCAGTACTTC. Translated: CASSLQHRGDYEQYF.

This chain uses TRBV7-3 with TRBJ1-1; TRBD1 matches 9 bases. Germline V gene data show CDR1 as SGHTA and CDR2 as FQGTGA. This CDR3 is built from 14 residues. The junction had 6 bases not matched to a gene; V was cut back by 2 bases and J by 8 bases. The CDR3 DNA sequence: TGTGCCAGCAGCTTAGACGGGACAGGGCCCGAAGCTTTCTTT. Amino acids: CASSLDGTGPEAFF.

This rearrangement joins TRBV5-1 to TRBJ2-5; D remains ambiguous. The germline V and J ends were trimmed by 0 bases and 5 bases, with 11 bases remaining between them. The CDR3 has 14 amino acids. Germline V gives CDR1 SGHRS, CDR2 YFSETQ. The DNA of the CDR3 is TGCGCCAGCAGCTTGGGAGGAGCGCGGGAGACCCAGTACTTC. This gives the protein CASSLGGARETQYF.

This clone was counted only a few times. The chain combines TRBV18 with TRBJ1-2, with D perhaps matching TRBD1 (5 bases). The CDR3 is made up of 15 amino acids. V shed 0 bases and J shed 4 bases, with 12 bases lying between them. Germline CDR1 is KGHSH and CDR2 is LQKENI. The CDR3 loop is CASSPPGGASYGYTF. CDR3 bases: TGTGCCAGCTCACCACCGGGTGGGGCCAGCTATGGCTACACCTTC.

The chain carries TRBV30 and TRBJ2-7; TRBD1 aligns across 7 bases. The CDR3 totals 11 residues. V shed 7 bases and J 2 bases; nucleotides not matched to a gene: 2. The V gene's germline CDR1 is GTSNPN and CDR2 SVGIG (reference sequence). The CDR3: CASQGAYEQYF. The CDR3 DNA sequence: TGTGCCTCTCAGGGGGCCTACGAGCAGTACTTC. Full variable domain (missing parts from reference TRBV30 and TRBJ2-7): SQTIHQWPATLVQPVGSPLSLECTVEGTSNPNLYWYRQAAGRGLQLLFYSVGIGQISSEVPQNLSASRPQDRQFILSSKKLLLSDSGFYLCASQGAYEQYFGPGTRLTVT.

V and J are TRBV30 and TRBJ1-2; the D gene is possibly TRBD1 (5 bases). Looked up from germline, CDR1 is GTSNPN and CDR2 is SVGIG (reference sequence). The CDR3 consists of 12 residues. V lost 1 base and J lost 6, with 9 bases in between. DNA for the CDR3: TGTGCCTGGAGTGGACAGTCCGATGGCTACACCTTC. Translated: CAWSGQSDGYTF.

J is TRBJ1-2 and V is TRBV5-5, with 9 bases that match TRBD1. This CDR3 contains 14 residues. Germline CDR1 reads SGHKS; CDR2 reads YYEKEE (reference sequence). The ends lost 5 bases at V and 4 bases at J; junction bases unmatched: 6. The CDR3 sequence is CASRGTGNPYGYTF. The CDR3 DNA is TGTGCCAGCAGGGGGACAGGGAACCCCTATGGCTACACCTTC.

V is TRBV19 and J is TRBJ1-1, with D tentatively TRBD1 (5 bases). V was trimmed by 6 bases and J by 0 bases, leaving 14 bases between them. The CDR3 length is 15 residues. Germline CDR1 and CDR2: LNHDA and SQIVND (reference sequence). In nucleotides, the CDR3 is TGTGCCAGTAGCAATACGGGGGAGGTGAACACTGAAGCTTTCTTT. Protein product: CASSNTGEVNTEAFF.

This chain joins TRBV5-1 and TRBJ2-6, with 8 bases that match TRBD1. The germline CDR1 and CDR2 sequences are SGHRS and YFSETQ. The ends lost 2 bases at V and 4 bases at J; junction bases unmatched: 5. This CDR3 has 16 amino acids. CDR3 residues: CASSFSGGEGANVLTF. CDR3 sequence (DNA): TGCGCCAGCAGCTTTTCAGGGGGCGAAGGGGCCAACGTCCTGACTTTC.

The V call is TRBV2, the J call TRBJ2-5; D gene unclear. Germline V lookup: CDR1 SNHLY, CDR2 FYNNEI. V gave up 4 bases and J gave up 5 bases, with 11 bases separating them. CDR3 length: 13 amino acids. CDR3 residues: CASSAGLLETQYF. The CDR3 DNA reads TGTGCCAGCAGTGCCGGTCTGTTGGAGACCCAGTACTTC.

The chain is built from TRBV25-1 and TRBJ2-3; the D is unclear. Trimming shortened V by 4 bases and J by 2 bases, and 4 bases separated the two germline ends. The germline V gene encodes CDR1 MGHDK and CDR2 SYGVNS. The CDR3 runs to 12 residues. In nucleotides, the CDR3 is TGTGCCAGCAGTGGTTACACAGATACGCAGTATTTT. Translation gives CASSGYTDTQYF.

This chain joins TRBV6-5 and TRBJ1-3; no definite D call. V lost 2 bases and J 0 bases, leaving 5 bases between the germline ends. The germline CDR1 and CDR2 sequences are MNHEY and SVGAGI. This CDR3 has 14 residues. The CDR3 DNA follows: TGTGCCAGCAGTTACGAGGGCTCTGGAAACACCATATATTTT. This encodes CASSYEGSGNTIYF.

The chain employs TRBV27 and TRBJ1-2; 7 nucleotides line up with TRBD1. V lost 3 bases to trimming and J lost 4 bases; unmatched junction nucleotides: 2. Germline V gives CDR1 MNHEY, CDR2 SMNVEV (reference sequence). The CDR3 sequence is 13 residues long. CDR3 nucleotide sequence: TGTGCCAGCAGTTTTACAGGGGCCTATGGCTACACCTTC. The encoded protein is CASSFTGAYGYTF.

The CDR3 protein is CASSFWTRTHEQFF. CDR3 coding DNA: TGTGCCAGCAGTTTCTGGACTCGCACCCATGAGCAGTTCTTC. The chain couples TRBV27 to TRBJ2-1; possibly TRBD2 for D (5 bases). V shed 3 bases and J shed 8 bases, with 14 bases lying between them. The CDR3 covers 14 residues. Germline CDR1 reads MNHEY; CDR2 reads SMNVEV (reference sequence).

The chain carries TRBV5-1 and TRBJ1-1; 8 bases are shared with TRBD1. Trimming removed 4 bases from V and 2 bases from J; junction bases left unmatched: 4. CDR3 length equals 14 residues. In germline, CDR1 is SGHRS, CDR2 YFSETQ. Here the CDR3 reads CASSGGQGNTEAFF. The CDR3 nucleotides read TGCGCCAGCAGCGGAGGACAGGGTAACACTGAAGCTTTCTTT.

V is TRBV21-1 and J is TRBJ2-1; TRBD2 was called by the table and not checked on the DNA. TRBV21-1 is given as a pseudogene. This CDR3 is built from 17 residues. This chain's CDR3 is CASTPGLAGGRDNEQFF. The CDR3 DNA reads TGTGCCAGCACCCCGGGACTAGCGGGAGGGCGGGACAATGAGCAGTTCTTC.